This T cell receptor beta chain originates from a study of T-cell reconstitution after alpha-beta-depleted transplantation in children. Between the trimmed V and J ends, which lost 1 base and 5 bases, there was a span of 13 bases. The CDR3 length is 15 residues. Germline V CDR1 and CDR2: SGHRS, YFSETQ. TCRbeta library construction was performed incorporating unique molecular identifiers. TCRdb processed the PCR reads anew with MiXCR; each CDR3 protein has one entry. The data show 400,000 to 500,000 distinct CDR3 sequences, approximately 11% seen once. This clonotype occurred a few times. Material: PBMCs from the stem cell graft donor, obtained from the stem cell graft. The sequence was obtained from a human donor who donated a stem cell graft to a child with acute myeloid leukemia. The chain carries TRBV5-1 and TRBJ1-5; D gene ambiguous. CDR3 amino acids: CASSLSGEGYQPQHF. The DNA of the CDR3 is TGCGCCAGCAGCTTGAGCGGAGAGGGCTATCAGCCCCAGCATTTT.